This T cell receptor (beta chain) was identified in a study of blood T cell repertoires in COVID-19 (TCRdb year 2020). Concerning the study at large: Samples covering the acute and convalescent phases of COVID-19 were provided by collaborators in the United States, Italy and Spain. HLA class I and class II types, where available, came from metadata supplied by the sample provider rather than from assay-based typing. The repertoires were released in a freely available public database meant as a resource for research on the immune response to SARS-CoV-2. The material from the prospective study consisted of cDNA or gDNA derived from T cells, B-cell-depleted T cells, or PBMCs. Samples were obtained from the ongoing ImmuneRACE study (first 160 participants) and from over 1,000 subjects provided by 6 global collaborators. A de-identified subject ID, COVID-19 status, age in years and sex were almost always included in the sample metadata. Deeply sampled blood TCRbeta repertoires from subjects exposed to, actively infected with, or recovered from COVID-19 were included in the dataset. Here is what the overall study found, with its caveats: The amount of clinical and demographic metadata varied by source and participant and was provided uncurated.

Each collaborating institution followed its own protocols to collect whole blood in K2EDTA tubes. For TCRbeta analysis, collaborator samples were shipped as frozen whole blood, as isolated PBMCs, or as DNA extracted from either sample type. A note on this clone: The clone's antigen remains unknown. Base qualities are not at hand, and no much larger clone is one base apart.

TCRbeta CDR3 regions were amplified from genomic DNA by means of the immunoSEQ Assay, a bias-controlled multiplex PCR. Per the source publication's procedure: Within the assay, amplification of reference gene primers was used to estimate how many nucleated cells each sample contained. To quantify the absolute abundance of each unique TCRbeta CDR3 rearrangement, sequence reads were collapsed and filtered. For each sample, productive Simpson clonality was calculated as the square root of Simpson's diversity index over productive rearrangements. The immuneACCESS repertoire file appears here via TCRdb, limited to in-frame rearrangements. These files lack a portion of the clones; in checked studies, under half of the deficit traces to unresolved V genes, and the cause of the others is not known. V and J calls and clone size come straight from that table; D and trimming were deduced from the DNA. The sample table records 90,000 to 150,000 clones; around nine tenths of these occur just once. The leading ten clones occupy about 2.1% of the sample.

Via the germline V gene, CDR1 is SGHTA and CDR2 FQGNSA. From its cysteine to its phenylalanine, the CDR3 spans 13 amino acids. CDR3 DNA is the only sequence kept; it has 39 bases, read in frame from the first base. V is shortened by 8 bases, J by 3 bases, and the region joining them spans 14 bases. Input material: peripheral blood. The TCR sequence derives from a woman aged 45-59 years with acute or convalescent COVID-19. The chain links TRBV7-2 with TRBJ2-7, with the D gene not clear enough to name. The nucleotide sequence is given as TGTGCCAGCCGTCGGGTCGTGGGCTACGAGCAGTACTTC. This codes for CASRRVVGYEQYF.